This entry is about one TCR beta chain. The data were obtained in a study of blood T cell repertoires in COVID-19. From germline, CDR1 is SGHTA and CDR2 FQGNSA. CDR3 length: 15 amino acids. V dropped 1 base and J dropped 4 bases, with 13 bases sitting between them. In the original workflow: Using reference gene primer amplification, nucleated cell counts were estimated. Assay used: immunoSEQ multiplex PCR; TCRdb lists only in-frame clones, some missing. V and J calls and clone size are given by that table; D and trimming were obtained from the DNA. The table shows 130,000 to 150,000 clones, with around four fifths occurring only once.

The specimen was peripheral blood. The chain carries TRBV7-2 and TRBJ2-5; D gene ambiguous. This sequence originates from a human donor in a cohort sampled during active COVID-19. The CDR3 region is CASSLVSRYGETQYF. Written as DNA, the CDR3 is TGTGCCAGCAGCTTAGTATCCAGGTACGGAGAGACCCAGTACTTC.